Below, 17 T cell receptor beta chains from the same sample are listed, as sequenced in a study of cytomegalovirus exposure and HLA in healthy donors. PCR primers comprised 60 Vbeta and 13 Jbeta primers. Some clones are missing from TCRdb's copy, which holds only in-frame ones; the method was immunoSEQ multiplex PCR. The sample includes 200,000 to 250,000 clones, 75% to 90% seen only once; the top ten take over 0.65%. The sample taken for sequencing was PBMCs. The source of these receptors is a boy aged 2 to 10 in good health and CMV-seronegative.

The chain combines TRBV30 with TRBJ2-7; 8 bases are a match to TRBD1. The germline gives CDR1 GTSNPN, CDR2 SVGIG (reference sequence). Trimming took 3 bases from V and 3 from J; bases not matched to a gene: 4. The CDR3 runs to 13 residues. This chain's CDR3 is CAWRKDRVYEQYF. CDR3 sequence (DNA): TGTGCCTGGAGAAAGGACAGGGTCTACGAGCAGTACTTC. Supplemented by reference TRBV30 and TRBJ2-7, the full variable domain reads SQTIHQWPATLVQPVGSPLSLECTVEGTSNPNLYWYRQAAGRGLQLLFYSVGIGQISSEVPQNLSASRPQDRQFILSSKKLLLSDSGFYLCAWRKDRVYEQYFGPGTRLTVT.

Concerning this clone itself: The same CDR3 also results from other DNA sequences found in this sample. V usage is TRBV9 and J usage is TRBJ2-3, with 7 nucleotides matching TRBD2. V lost 0 bases, J lost 1 base, and 2 bases stayed unmatched. Germline V gene lookup returns CDR1 SGDLS and CDR2 YYNGEE. The CDR3 is made up of 15 amino acids. For the CDR3, the DNA is TGTGCCAGCAGCGTAGGCAGCGGGGGCACAGATACGCAGTATTTT. As protein: CASSVGSGGTDTQYF.

V and J are TRBV9 and TRBJ2-1; TRBD2 agrees at 9 bases. With V trimmed by 4 bases and J by 4 bases, 9 bases remained unmatched. Germline assignment: CDR1 SGDLS and CDR2 YYNGEE. The CDR3 contains 16 residues. The CDR3 coding sequence is TGTGCCAGCAGCCCATCCGGGACTAGCCGATACAATGAGCAGTTCTTC. It is translated as CASSPSGTSRYNEQFF.

In its sample, this clone was seen a few times. V is TRBV4-1 and J is TRBJ1-2, with 8 nucleotides matching TRBD1. This CDR3 contains 16 residues. Losses at the gene ends were 1 base for V and 5 bases for J; bases not matched to a gene: 9. From germline, CDR1 is MGHRA and CDR2 YSYEKL. The CDR3 region is CASSQALQGAWYGYTF. In nucleotides, the CDR3 is TGCGCCAGCAGCCAAGCTCTCCAGGGGGCTTGGTATGGCTACACCTTC.

The V gene is TRBV4-2, the J gene TRBJ2-7; D perhaps matches TRBD1 (5 bases). CDR1 and CDR2 from the germline V gene are LGHNA and YNFKEQ. There are 15 residues in the CDR3. The germline V and J ends were trimmed by 0 bases and 0 bases, with 9 bases remaining between them. CDR3 region: CASSQEGGHSYEQYF. DNA of the CDR3: TGTGCCAGCAGCCAAGAGGGCGGACACTCCTACGAGCAGTACTTC.

Regarding this clone: One end of the junction is discordant with germline, which a read error may explain. The V call is TRBV7-2, the J call TRBJ1-4; no firm D call. The CDR3 contains 14 residues. Per the germline V gene, CDR1 is SGHTA and CDR2 is FQGNSA. CDR3 amino acids: CASSSGNGYENLFF. CDR3 in DNA: TGTGCCAGCAGCTCCGGCAACGGGTATGAAAACCTGTTTTTT.

The V gene is TRBV5-4, the J gene TRBJ2-1, with a tentative D call TRBD2 (6 bases). The CDR3 sequence is 17 residues long. Trimming removed 7 bases from V and 5 bases from J, with 25 bases in between. Germline values: CDR1 SGHNT, CDR2 YYREEE (reference sequence). CDR3 DNA sequence: TGTGCCAGCCGCGCCGGAGGGGTGGGTCTGGTCGACAATGAGCAGTTCTTC. It translates to CASRAGGVGLVDNEQFF.

The chain uses TRBV7-2 and TRBJ1-2; TRBD1 aligns across 11 bases. V lost 4 bases to trimming and J lost 6 bases; unmatched junction nucleotides: 7. This CDR3 is 15 amino acids long. CDR1 is SGHTA and CDR2 is FQGNSA in the germline V gene. CDR3 sequence (DNA): TGTGCCAGCAGCTCTTCCGGGACAGGGGGTGATGGCTACACCTTC. This translates into CASSSSGTGGDGYTF.

This chain joins TRBV30 and TRBJ2-1, with D possibly TRBD2 on 6 matching bases. The V gene's germline CDR1 is GTSNPN and CDR2 SVGIG (reference sequence). V gave up 4 bases and J gave up 1 base, with 11 bases separating them. The CDR3 has 14 residues. CDR3 coding DNA: TGTGCCTGGAATGGGGGGAGGTCCTACAATGAGCAGTTCTTC. This gives the protein CAWNGGRSYNEQFF.

This clone appeared a few times. The chain combines TRBV6-6 with TRBJ1-3, with 11 bases that match TRBD1. Losses at the gene ends were 0 bases for V and 8 bases for J; bases not matched to a gene: 3. CDR1 MNHNY and CDR2 SVGAGI come from the germline V gene (reference sequence). The CDR3 contains 15 residues. This CDR3 reads CASSYSRDRGDTIYF. CDR3 in DNA: TGTGCCAGCAGTTACTCGAGGGACAGGGGGGACACCATATATTTT.

The rearrangement links TRBV15 to TRBJ2-7; TRBD1 aligns across 10 bases. Germline assignment: CDR1 LNHNV and CDR2 YYDKDF (reference sequence). CDR3 length equals 16 residues. With 2 bases clipped from V and 5 bases from J, the junction kept 9 bases outside the gene matches. This CDR3 reads CATSRHTGTGDHEQYF. The CDR3 region has the DNA TGTGCCACCAGCAGACACACCGGGACAGGGGACCACGAGCAGTACTTC.

The sample holds a few counts of this clone. The chain combines TRBV2 with TRBJ1-1; D is unresolved. The CDR3 is 14 amino acids. Germline-derived CDR1 and CDR2 are SNHLY and FYNNEI. Trimming stripped 7 bases from V and 3 bases from J, with 15 bases between. The CDR3 sequence: CASNREGRYTEAFF. Written as DNA, the CDR3 is TGTGCCAGCAACAGAGAAGGGAGGTACACTGAAGCTTTCTTT. Full variable domain (missing parts from reference TRBV2 and TRBJ1-1): EPEVTQTPSHQVTQMGQEVILRCVPISNHLYFYWYRQILGQKVEFLVSFYNNEISEKSEIFDDQFSVERPDGSNFTLKIRSTKLEDSAMYFCASNREGRYTEAFFGQGTRLTVV.

The chain employs TRBV27 and TRBJ2-4, with a possible D match to TRBD1 (6 bases). Trimming removed 0 bases at V and 7 bases at J, with 13 bases between. Germline V gene lookup returns CDR1 MNHEY and CDR2 SMNVEV (reference sequence). This CDR3 comprises 15 residues. CDR3 nucleotides: TGTGCCAGCAGTTTATCGCGGGCAGGGGCCAACATTCAGTACTTC. This translates into CASSLSRAGANIQYF.

This clone showed up just a few times. V and J are TRBV2 and TRBJ2-7, with D tentatively TRBD2 (6 bases). Trimming took 4 bases from V and 5 from J, leaving 15 bases between them. The CDR3 covers 14 residues. From germline, CDR1 is SNHLY and CDR2 FYNNEI. In DNA, the CDR3 is TGTGCCAGCAGTGCTATCGGGAGTAGGAACGAGCAGTACTTC. This encodes CASSAIGSRNEQYF.

Here the CDR3 DNA reads TGTGCCAGTAGTATGAGTACAGATGAAGCTTTCTTT. It is translated as CASSMSTDEAFF. J is TRBJ1-1 and V is TRBV19; D gene unclear. Per the germline V gene, CDR1 is LNHDA and CDR2 is SQIVND (reference sequence). The CDR3 has 12 residues. V was shortened by 3 bases and J by 7 bases, with 9 bases between the two germline ends.

The chain uses TRBV30 and TRBJ1-1; no clear D gene. The CDR3 consists of 16 residues. V gave up 3 bases and J gave up 1 base, with 18 bases separating them. Germline V lookup: CDR1 GTSNPN, CDR2 SVGIG (reference sequence). The CDR3 DNA reads as TGTGCCTGGAGCGCCGGGATTCTAGACTGGAACACTGAAGCTTTCTTT. This translates into CAWSAGILDWNTEAFF. Full variable domain (remainder filled in from reference TRBV30 and TRBJ1-1): SQTIHQWPATLVQPVGSPLSLECTVEGTSNPNLYWYRQAAGRGLQLLFYSVGIGQISSEVPQNLSASRPQDRQFILSSKKLLLSDSGFYLCAWSAGILDWNTEAFFGQGTRLTVV.

The CDR3: CASSRVAGGQETQYF. CDR3 coding DNA: TGTGCCAGCAGCCGGGTAGCGGGGGGTCAAGAGACCCAGTACTTC. The rearrangement joins TRBV11-2 to TRBJ2-5; TRBD2 agrees at 10 bases. V was clipped by 5 bases and J by 2 bases; unmatched bases: 5. The CDR3 has 15 residues. From germline, CDR1 is SGHAT and CDR2 FQNNGV. Complete variable domain (other parts from reference TRBV11-2 and TRBJ2-5): EAGVAQSPRYKIIEKRQSVAFWCNPISGHATLYWYQQILGQGPKLLIQFQNNGVVDDSQLPKDRFSAERLKGVDSTLKIQPAKLEDSAVYLCASSRVAGGQETQYFGPGTRLLVL.